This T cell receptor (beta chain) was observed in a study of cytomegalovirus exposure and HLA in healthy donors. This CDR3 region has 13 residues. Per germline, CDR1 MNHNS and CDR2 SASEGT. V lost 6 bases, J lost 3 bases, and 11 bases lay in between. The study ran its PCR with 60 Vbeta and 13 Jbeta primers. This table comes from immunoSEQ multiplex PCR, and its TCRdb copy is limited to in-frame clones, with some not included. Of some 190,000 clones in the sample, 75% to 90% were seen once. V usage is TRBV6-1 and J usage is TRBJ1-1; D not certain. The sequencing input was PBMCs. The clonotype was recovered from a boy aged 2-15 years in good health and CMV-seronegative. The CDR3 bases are TGTGCCAGCAGCGAGCTTGTTGACACTGAAGCTTTCTTT. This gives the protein CASSELVDTEAFF.